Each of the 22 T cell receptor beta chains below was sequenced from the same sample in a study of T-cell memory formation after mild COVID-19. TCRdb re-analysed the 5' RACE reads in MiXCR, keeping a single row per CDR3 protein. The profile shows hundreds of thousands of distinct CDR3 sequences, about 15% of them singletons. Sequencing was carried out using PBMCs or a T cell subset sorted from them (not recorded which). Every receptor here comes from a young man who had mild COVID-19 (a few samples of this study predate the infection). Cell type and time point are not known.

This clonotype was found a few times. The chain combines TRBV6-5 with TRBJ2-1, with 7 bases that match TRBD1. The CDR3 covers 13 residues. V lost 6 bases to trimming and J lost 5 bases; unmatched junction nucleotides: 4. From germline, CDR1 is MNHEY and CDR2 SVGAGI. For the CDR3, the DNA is TGTGCCAGCAGGAAGACAGGGAACAATGAGCAGTTCTTC. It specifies CASRKTGNNEQFF.

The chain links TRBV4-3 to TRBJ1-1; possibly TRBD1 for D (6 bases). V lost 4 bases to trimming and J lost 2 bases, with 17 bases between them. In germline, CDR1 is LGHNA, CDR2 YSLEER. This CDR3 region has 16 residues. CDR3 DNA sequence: TGCGCCAGCAGCCCGAGAGATGAGGGGGGAAACACTGAAGCTTTCTTT. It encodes CASSPRDEGGNTEAFF.

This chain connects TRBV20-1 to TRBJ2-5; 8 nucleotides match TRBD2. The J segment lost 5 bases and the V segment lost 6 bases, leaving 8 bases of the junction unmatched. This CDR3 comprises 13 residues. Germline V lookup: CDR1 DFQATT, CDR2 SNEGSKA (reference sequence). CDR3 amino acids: CSAVAGREETQYF. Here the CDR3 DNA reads TGCAGTGCGGTAGCGGGACGCGAGGAGACCCAGTACTTC.

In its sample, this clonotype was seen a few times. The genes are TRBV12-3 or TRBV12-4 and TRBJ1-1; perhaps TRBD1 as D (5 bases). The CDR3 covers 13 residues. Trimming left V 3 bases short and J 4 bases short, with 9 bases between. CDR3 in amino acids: CASSFSGATEAFF. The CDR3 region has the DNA TGTGCCAGCAGTTTCAGCGGGGCCACTGAAGCTTTCTTT.

CDR3 residues: CASSLLITEAFF. In DNA, the CDR3 is TGTGCCAGCAGCTTATTAATCACTGAAGCTTTCTTT. The chain has TRBV7-9 and TRBJ1-1; D unclear. V was pared by 2 bases and J by 4 bases, with 5 bases between. The CDR3 has 12 amino acids. Germline V gene data show CDR1 as SEHNR and CDR2 as FQNEAQ (reference sequence).

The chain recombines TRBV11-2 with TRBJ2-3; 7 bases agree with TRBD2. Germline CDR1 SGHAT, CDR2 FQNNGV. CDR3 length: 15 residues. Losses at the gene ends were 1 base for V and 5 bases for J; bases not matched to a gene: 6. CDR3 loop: CASSLAPGGGDTQYF. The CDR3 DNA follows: TGTGCCAGCAGCTTAGCCCCGGGCGGGGGAGATACGCAGTATTTT.

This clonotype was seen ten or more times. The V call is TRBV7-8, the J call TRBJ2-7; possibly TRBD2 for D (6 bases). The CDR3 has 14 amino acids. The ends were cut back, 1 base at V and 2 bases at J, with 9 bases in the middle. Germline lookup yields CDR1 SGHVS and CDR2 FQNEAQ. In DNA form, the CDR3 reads TGTGCCAGCAGCTTAGTTACGGGGGCCTACGAGCAGTACGTC. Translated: CASSLVTGAYEQYV.

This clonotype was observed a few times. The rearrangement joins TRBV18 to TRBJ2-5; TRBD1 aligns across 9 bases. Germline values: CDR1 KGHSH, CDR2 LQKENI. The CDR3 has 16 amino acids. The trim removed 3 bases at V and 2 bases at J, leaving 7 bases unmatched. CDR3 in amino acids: CASSPPGQGLQETQYF. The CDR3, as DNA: TGTGCCAGCTCACCCCCGGGACAGGGTTTGCAAGAGACCCAGTACTTC.

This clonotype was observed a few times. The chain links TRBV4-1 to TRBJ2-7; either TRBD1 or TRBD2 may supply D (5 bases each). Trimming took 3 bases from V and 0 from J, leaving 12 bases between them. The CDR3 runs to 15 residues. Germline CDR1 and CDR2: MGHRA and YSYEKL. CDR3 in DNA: TGCGCCAGCAGCCACACCGGGACGGTCTCCTACGAGCAGTACTTC. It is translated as CASSHTGTVSYEQYF.

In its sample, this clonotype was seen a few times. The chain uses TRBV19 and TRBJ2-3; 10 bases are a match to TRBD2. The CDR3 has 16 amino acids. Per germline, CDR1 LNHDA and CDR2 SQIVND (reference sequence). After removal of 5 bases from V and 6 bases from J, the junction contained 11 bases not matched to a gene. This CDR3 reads CASSPASGGLVDTQYF. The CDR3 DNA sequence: TGTGCCAGTAGTCCGGCTAGCGGGGGACTAGTGGATACGCAGTATTTT. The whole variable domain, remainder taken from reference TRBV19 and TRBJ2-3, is DGGITQSPKYLFRKEGQNVTLSCEQNLNHDAMYWYRQDPGQGLRLIYYSQIVNDFQKGDIAEGYSVSREKKESFPLTVTSAQKNPTAFYLCASSPASGGLVDTQYFGPGTRLTVL.

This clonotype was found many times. CDR3 amino acids: CASSLIDPNTEAFF. CDR3 in DNA: TGCGCCAGCAGCTTGATTGACCCGAACACTGAAGCTTTCTTT. This sequence joins TRBV5-1 and TRBJ1-1; D unresolved. Germline CDR1 and CDR2: SGHRS and YFSETQ. The CDR3 runs 14 residues. V was pared by 1 base and J by 1 base, with 8 bases between.

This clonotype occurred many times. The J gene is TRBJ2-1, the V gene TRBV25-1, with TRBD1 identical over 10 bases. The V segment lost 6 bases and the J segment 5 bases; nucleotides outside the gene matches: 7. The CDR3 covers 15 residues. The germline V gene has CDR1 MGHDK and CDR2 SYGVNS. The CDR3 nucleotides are TGTGCCAGCAGGAATTATGGGACAGGGGACAATGAGCAGTTCTTC. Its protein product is CASRNYGTGDNEQFF. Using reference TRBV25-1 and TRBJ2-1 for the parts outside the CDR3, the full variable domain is EADIYQTPRYLVIGTGKKITLECSQTMGHDKMYWYQQDPGMELHLIHYSYGVNSTEKGDLSSESTVSRIRTEHFPLTLESARPSHTSQYLCASRNYGTGDNEQFFGPGTRLTVL.

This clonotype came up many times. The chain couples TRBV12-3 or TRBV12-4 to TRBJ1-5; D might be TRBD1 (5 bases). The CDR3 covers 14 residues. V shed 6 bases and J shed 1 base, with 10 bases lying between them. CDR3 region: CASSPEGSNQPQHF. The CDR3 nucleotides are TGTGCCAGCAGCCCCGAGGGGAGCAATCAGCCCCAGCATTTT.

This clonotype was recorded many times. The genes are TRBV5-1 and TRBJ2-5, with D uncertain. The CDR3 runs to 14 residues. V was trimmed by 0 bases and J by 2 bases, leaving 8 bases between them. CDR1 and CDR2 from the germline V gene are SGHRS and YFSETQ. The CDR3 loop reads CASSLGVRQETQYF. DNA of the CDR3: TGCGCCAGCAGCTTGGGAGTCAGGCAAGAGACCCAGTACTTC.

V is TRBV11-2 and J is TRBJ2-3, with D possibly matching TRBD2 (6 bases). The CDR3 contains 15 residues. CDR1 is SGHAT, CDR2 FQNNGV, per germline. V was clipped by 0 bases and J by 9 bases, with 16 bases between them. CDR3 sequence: CASSLDITYRGTQYF. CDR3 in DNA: TGTGCCAGCAGCTTAGATATTACCTACCGGGGGACGCAGTATTTT.

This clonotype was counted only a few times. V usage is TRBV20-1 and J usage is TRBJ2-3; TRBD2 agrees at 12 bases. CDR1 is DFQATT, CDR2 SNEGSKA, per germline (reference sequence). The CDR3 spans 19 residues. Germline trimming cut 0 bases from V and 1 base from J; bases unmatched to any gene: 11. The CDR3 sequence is CSARDQRTSGGPGTDTQYF. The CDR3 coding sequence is TGCAGTGCTAGAGATCAGAGAACTAGCGGGGGGCCCGGCACAGATACGCAGTATTTT.

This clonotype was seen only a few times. The CDR3 sequence is CASSLDQGTSTEAFF. CDR3 DNA: TGCGCCAGCAGCTTGGATCAGGGGACGTCGACTGAAGCTTTCTTT. This chain uses TRBV5-1 with TRBJ1-1; perhaps TRBD1 as D (6 bases). From germline, CDR1 is SGHRS and CDR2 YFSETQ. The ends were cut back, 0 bases at V and 5 bases at J, with 14 bases in the middle. The CDR3 is 15 residues long.

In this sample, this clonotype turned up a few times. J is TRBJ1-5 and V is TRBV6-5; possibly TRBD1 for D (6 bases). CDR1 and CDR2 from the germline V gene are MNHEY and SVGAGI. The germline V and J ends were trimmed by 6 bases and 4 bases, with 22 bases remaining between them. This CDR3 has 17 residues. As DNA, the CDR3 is TGTGCCAGCAGCCCCTCCTCGGACAGCCTTGGGAATCAGCCCCAGCATTTT. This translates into CASSPSSDSLGNQPQHF.

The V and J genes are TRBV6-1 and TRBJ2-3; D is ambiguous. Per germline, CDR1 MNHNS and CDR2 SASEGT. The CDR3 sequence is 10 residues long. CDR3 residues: CGLSTDTQYF. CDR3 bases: TGTGGCCTGAGCACAGATACGCAGTATTTT.

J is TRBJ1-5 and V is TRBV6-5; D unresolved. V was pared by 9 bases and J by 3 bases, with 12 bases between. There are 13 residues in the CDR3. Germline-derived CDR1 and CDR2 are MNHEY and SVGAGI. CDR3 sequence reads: CASTPGSNQPQHF. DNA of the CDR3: TGTGCCAGTACGCCAGGCTCCAATCAGCCCCAGCATTTT.

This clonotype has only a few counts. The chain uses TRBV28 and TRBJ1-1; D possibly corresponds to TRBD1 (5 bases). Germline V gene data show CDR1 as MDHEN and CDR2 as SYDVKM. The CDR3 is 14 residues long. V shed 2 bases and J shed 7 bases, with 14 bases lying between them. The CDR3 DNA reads TGTGCCAGCAGTTTAAGGGACCCCGCGGGTGAAGCTTTCTTT. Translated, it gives CASSLRDPAGEAFF. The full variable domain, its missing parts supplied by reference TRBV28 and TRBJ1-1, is DVKVTQSSRYLVKRTGEKVFLECVQDMDHENMFWYRQDPGLGLRLIYFSYDVKMKEKGDIPEGYSVSREKKERFSLILESASTNQTSMYLCASSLRDPAGEAFFGQGTRLTVV.

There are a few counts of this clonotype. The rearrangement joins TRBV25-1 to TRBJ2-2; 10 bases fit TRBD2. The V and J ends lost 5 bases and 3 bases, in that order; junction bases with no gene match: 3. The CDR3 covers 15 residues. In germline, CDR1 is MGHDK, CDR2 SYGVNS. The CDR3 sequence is CASSSLAGYTGELFF. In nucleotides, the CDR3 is TGTGCCAGCAGTTCACTAGCGGGGTACACCGGGGAGCTGTTTTTT.